This T cell receptor (beta chain) was observed in a study of CD8 T cells in ankylosing spondylitis. Germline trimming cut 6 bases from V and 10 bases from J; bases unmatched to any gene: 12. Germline V gene data show CDR1 as SQVTM and CDR2 as ANQGSEA. The CDR3 loop spans 14 amino acids. TCRdb ran MiXCR on the 5' RACE reads and lists one entry per CDR3 protein. The repertoire holds 69,000 or so distinct CDR3 sequences, with approximately 5.3% as singletons. This clonotype has ten or more counts. The source material was blood, either unsorted or a sorted T cell fraction (not recorded which). V is TRBV29-1 and J is TRBJ2-1, with 10 positions matching TRBD2. This clonotype was obtained from a male donor with ankylosing spondylitis or in good health (not recorded which). CDR3: CSVPGLASLGEQFF. The CDR3 nucleotides read TGCAGCGTACCGGGACTAGCGTCCCTGGGAGAGCAGTTCTTC.